This TCR beta chain was sequenced in a study of cytomegalovirus exposure and HLA in healthy donors. Generated by immunoSEQ multiplex PCR, the TCRdb table keeps only in-frame clones and is missing some. The sample records 75,000 to 100,000 clones, 96% being singletons. From germline, CDR1 is SGHTA and CDR2 FQGNSA. The CDR3 has 16 residues. The V gene end was trimmed by 3 bases and the J gene end by 2 bases; junction bases not matched to a gene: 8. The sample consisted of PBMCs. The chain recombines TRBV7-2 with TRBJ2-3, with TRBD2 identical over 7 bases. The origin of this receptor is a man aged 18 to 29 in good health and CMV-seronegative. The CDR3: CASSFGTTRTTDTQYF. CDR3 nucleotides: TGTGCCAGCAGCTTCGGGACTACCAGAACCACAGATACGCAGTATTTT.